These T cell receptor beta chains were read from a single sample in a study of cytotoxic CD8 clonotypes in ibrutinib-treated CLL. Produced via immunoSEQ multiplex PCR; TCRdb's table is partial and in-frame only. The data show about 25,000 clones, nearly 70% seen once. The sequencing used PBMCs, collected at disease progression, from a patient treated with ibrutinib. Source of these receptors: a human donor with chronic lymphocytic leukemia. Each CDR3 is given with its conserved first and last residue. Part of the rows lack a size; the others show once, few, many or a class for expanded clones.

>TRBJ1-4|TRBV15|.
CATSPVTTNEKLFF
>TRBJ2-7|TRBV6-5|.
CASSYRGGPGEQYF
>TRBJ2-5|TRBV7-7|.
CASSKLTTSEYGTQYF
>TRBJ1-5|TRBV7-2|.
CASSSNSFSNQPQHF
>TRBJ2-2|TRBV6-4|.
CASSGVPGLEAGELFF
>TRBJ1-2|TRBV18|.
CASSLGTLNYYGYTF
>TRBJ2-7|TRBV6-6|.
CASRALYEQYF
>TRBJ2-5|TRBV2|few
CASSGGLAGGPETQYF
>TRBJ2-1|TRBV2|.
CASKGDFEYNEQFF
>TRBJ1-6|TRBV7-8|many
CASSLSEGSPLHF
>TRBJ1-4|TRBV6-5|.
CASSYSVGTGDEKLFF
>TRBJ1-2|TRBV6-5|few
CASSPRTGFYGYTF
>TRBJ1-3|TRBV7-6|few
CASSSNRIQGNTIYF
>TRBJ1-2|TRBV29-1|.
CSVDNGYTF
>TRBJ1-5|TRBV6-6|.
CASSTGQAQHF
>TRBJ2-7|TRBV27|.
CASSLSALTYEQYF
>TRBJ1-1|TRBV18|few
CASSPVTGGTEAFF
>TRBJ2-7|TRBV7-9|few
CASSPPPRFSYEQYF
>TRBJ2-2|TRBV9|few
CASSVVASGNTGELFF
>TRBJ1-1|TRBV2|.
CASSELGRNTEAFF
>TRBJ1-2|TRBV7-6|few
CASSPRTDNYGYTF
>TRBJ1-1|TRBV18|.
CASSPPEGTEAFF
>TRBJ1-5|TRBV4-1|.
CASSQDRGHINQPQHF
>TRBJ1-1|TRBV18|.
CASSPTGTTEAFF
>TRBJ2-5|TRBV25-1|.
CASSKGGIETQYF
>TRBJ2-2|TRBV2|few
CASRGSQNTGELFF
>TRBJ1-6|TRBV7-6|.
CASSLDLGSSYNSPLHF
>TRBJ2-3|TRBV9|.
CASSATGVDTQYF
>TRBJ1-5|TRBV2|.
CASSEDLGVALNQPQHF
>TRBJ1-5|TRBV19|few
CASSMGAGSLGQPQHF
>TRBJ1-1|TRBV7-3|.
CASSEDRDAEAFF
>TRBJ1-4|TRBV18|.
CASSPGRQGWEKLFF